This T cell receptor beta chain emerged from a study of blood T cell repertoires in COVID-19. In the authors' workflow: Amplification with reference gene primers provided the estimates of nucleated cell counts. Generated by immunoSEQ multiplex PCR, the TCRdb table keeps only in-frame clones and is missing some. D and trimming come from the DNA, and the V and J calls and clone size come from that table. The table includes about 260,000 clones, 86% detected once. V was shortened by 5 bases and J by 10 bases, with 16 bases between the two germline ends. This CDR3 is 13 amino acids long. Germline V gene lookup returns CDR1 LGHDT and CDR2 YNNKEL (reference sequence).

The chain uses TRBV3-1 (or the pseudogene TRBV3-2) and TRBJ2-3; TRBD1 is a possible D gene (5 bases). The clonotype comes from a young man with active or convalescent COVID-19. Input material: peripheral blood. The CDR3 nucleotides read TGTGCCAGCAGCTCCTTGTGGGGCGAGGCGCAGTATTTT. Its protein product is CASSSLWGEAQYF.